The clone carrying this T cell receptor (beta chain) was recorded a few times. What it binds is not known. The record originates from a study of beta chain features in type 1 diabetes. Trimming stripped 0 bases from V and 7 bases from J, with 16 bases between. Germline CDR1 reads SGHDT; CDR2 reads YYEEEE. This CDR3 comprises 16 residues. Study outcomes and limitations: Among patients with Type 1 diabetes, TCRB CDR3s were moderately but significantly shorter in every one of the four CD4+ subsets. PCR may have favored shorter templates equally in patients and controls. Patients showed naive, central memory and Treg TCRB repertoires that appeared more similar than those of healthy donors.

Averaging approximately 110 mL, one heparinised blood draw came from each individual donor. The isolated RNA, all of it, was reverse transcribed, so expressed TCRB transcripts were what got sequenced. The data were produced by immunoSEQ multiplex PCR, yet TCRdb's version contains in-frame clones alone and is incomplete. The repertoire holds 330,000 or so clones, about 15% seen once, with approximately 6.7% in the top ten. The gene calls are TRBV5-6 and TRBJ2-2, with a weak D call TRBD2 (6 bases). The receptor was derived from a man younger than 45 in good health. Material for sequencing was central memory CD4+ T cells from blood. CDR3 sequence (DNA): TGTGCCAGCAGCTTGGGCCACGCTAGCGCCATCGGGGAGCTGTTTTTT. It specifies CASSLGHASAIGELFF.